This T cell receptor (beta chain) came from a study of T-cell reconstitution after alpha-beta-depleted transplantation in children (dated by TCRdb to about 2016). For the wider study: T-cell immune reconstitution after TCRalphabeta/CD19-depleted allogeneic hematopoietic cell transplantation in children was quantitatively tracked in the study by means of TCR repertoire profiling.

At the junction V is shortened by 6 bases and J by 4 bases, with 10 bases in between. Based on the germline V gene, the CDR1 and CDR2 sequences are MGHDK and SYGVNS. The cysteine opens and the phenylalanine closes a CDR3 of 12 amino acids. The entry retains the CDR3 DNA only, 36 bases that are in frame from base 1. The protocol used for the library was PCR. TCRdb names Illumina HiSeq 2500 as the instrument used. TCR libraries were prepared with molecular barcoding, using unique molecular identifiers to normalize TCRbeta repertoire quantification. TCRdb reprocessed the public reads (quality trimming at Q25 with fastp, clone calling with MiXCR) and kept in-frame beta chains. Each entry is one CDR3 protein sequence, shown with its most common DNA and genes. This sample has 700,000 to 950,000 distinct CDR3 sequences in its table, and 16% of those were observed once. The top ten constitute roughly 5% of the sample.

This specimen's treatment or condition label, per the study, means: allogeneic hematopoietic cell transplantation with graft depleted of TCRalphabeta T cells and CD19 B cells. TCRalphabeta/CD19-depleted allogeneic hematopoietic cell grafts were given to the transplant recipients, all of whom were children. The study at large found these results: In some patients, the high TCRbeta diversity seen at day 60 was put down to recipient T cells and intrathymic progenitors that had survived conditioning. Over the following months the frequencies of hyperexpanded clones went down, and after one year T-cell counts and TCRbeta diversity were mostly credited to newly produced T cells. Apparently early alphabetaT-cell count recovery about two months after transplant reportedly relied on only several hundred rapidly expanded clones derived from non-depleted graft cells.

This clonotype has ten or more counts. Its antigen remains unidentified. Base qualities are not at hand, and no much larger clone is one base apart. Recombination joined TRBV25-1 with TRBJ2-7; the D gene assignment is ambiguous. This clonotype was obtained from a male patient aged 10-17 years who had a stem cell transplant for acute lymphoblastic leukemia, so the T cells may come from the graft donor. The specimen was PBMCs, mostly from graft donor cells, collected 360 days after TCRalphabeta/CD19-depleted stem cell transplant. CDR3 loop: CASRVSGYEQYF. The sequenced DNA is TGTGCCAGCAGGGTTTCCGGGTACGAGCAGTACTTC.